The 25 T cell receptor beta chains given below trace back to one sample, sequenced in a study of PD-L1 blockade in urothelial cancer. Time point: pretreatment peripheral blood. Sequenced by immunoSEQ multiplex PCR; TCRdb stores in-frame clones only, minus some. The table has approximately 72,000 clones, around 87% seen once. The sequenced sample was PBMCs, obtained around atezolizumab (anti-PD-L1) treatment. Receptors originate from a man between 60 and 75 years old with urothelial cancer.

As regards this clone: Other DNA variants within this sample encode the same CDR3. This rearrangement joins TRBV30 to TRBJ1-5, with TRBD1 as a possible D gene (6 bases). V was shortened by 3 bases and J by 3 bases, with 9 bases between the two germline ends. The CDR3 runs 13 residues. The germline gives CDR1 GTSNPN, CDR2 SVGIG (reference sequence). This CDR3 is CAWSGQSNQPQHF. The CDR3 DNA follows: TGTGCCTGGAGCGGACAGTCCAATCAGCCCCAGCATTTT.

This clone was observed once. CDR3 bases: TGCGCCAGCAGCCCTACCTCCCAGGGGGGCTACACCTTC. It is translated as CASSPTSQGGYTF. The rearrangement links TRBV4-1 to TRBJ1-2; TRBD1 might be the D (6 bases). The CDR3 runs 13 residues. V lost 4 bases to trimming and J lost 8 bases, with 14 bases between them. Per the germline V gene, CDR1 is MGHRA and CDR2 is YSYEKL.

This clone was seen a handful of times. This sequence joins TRBV4-2 and TRBJ1-6; TRBD1 might be the D (5 bases). V was clipped by 2 bases and J by 8 bases, with 16 bases between them. This CDR3 has 16 amino acids. Germline CDR1 reads LGHNA; CDR2 reads YNFKEQ. For the CDR3, the DNA is TGTGCCAGCAGCCAACCCCAGGGATATGGGGATTCACCCCTCCACTTT. Encoded protein: CASSQPQGYGDSPLHF.

This clone occurred once. The genes are TRBV7-8 and TRBJ2-3; TRBD2 matches at 8 bases. Trimming cost V 7 bases and J 4 bases; bases outside gene matches: 13. The V gene's germline CDR1 is SGHVS and CDR2 FQNEAQ. This CDR3 is built from 16 residues. CDR3 DNA sequence: TGTGCCAGCACCCTCACGGGGCGGGGGGAAGCAGATACGCAGTATTTT. Residues: CASTLTGRGEADTQYF.

This sequence joins TRBV7-9 and TRBJ2-2; no firm D call. Trimming pared 7 bases from V and 0 bases from J, leaving 9 bases between. Germline V CDR1 and CDR2: SEHNR, FQNEAQ (reference sequence). This CDR3 comprises 14 residues. CDR3: CASTSSSNTGELFF. The CDR3 DNA sequence: TGTGCCAGCACCTCCAGTTCGAACACCGGGGAGCTGTTTTTT. Using reference TRBV7-9 and TRBJ2-2 for the parts outside the CDR3, the full variable domain is DTGVSQNPRHKITKRGQNVTFRCDPISEHNRLYWYRQTLGQGPEFLTYFQNEAQLEKSRLLSDRFSAERPKGSFSTLEIQRTEQGDSAMYLCASTSSSNTGELFFGEGSRLTVL.

V usage is TRBV18 and J usage is TRBJ2-3, with 9 nucleotides matching TRBD2. The V and J ends lost 3 bases and 8 bases, in that order; junction bases with no gene match: 12. Germline CDR1 reads KGHSH; CDR2 reads LQKENI. The CDR3 runs to 16 residues. The CDR3 sequence is CASSPSLAGTGGTQYF. In nucleotides, the CDR3 is TGTGCCAGCTCACCGTCGCTAGCGGGAACGGGGGGTACGCAGTATTTT.

V and J are TRBV7-8 and TRBJ2-3; 10 positions match TRBD2. The trim removed 2 bases at V and 0 bases at J, leaving 11 bases unmatched. The CDR3 covers 19 residues. Germline V gives CDR1 SGHVS, CDR2 FQNEAQ. The CDR3 DNA sequence: TGTGCCAGCAGCTTACTGGGGTCTAGCGGGGGCCTGAGCACAGATACGCAGTATTTT. It codes for CASSLLGSSGGLSTDTQYF. Variable domain in full (rest from reference TRBV7-8 and TRBJ2-3): GAGVSQSPRYKVAKRGQDVALRCDPISGHVSLFWYQQALGQGPEFLTYFQNEAQLDKSGLPSDRFFAERPEGSVSTLKIQRTQQEDSAVYLCASSLLGSSGGLSTDTQYFGPGTRLTVL.

The V gene is TRBV9, the J gene TRBJ1-2, with a tentative D call TRBD1 (5 bases). CDR3 size: 13 residues. V was pared by 4 bases and J by 4 bases, with 11 bases between. Germline CDR1 reads SGDLS; CDR2 reads YYNGEE. This CDR3 is CASSQGEAYGYTF. The DNA for the CDR3 is TGTGCCAGCAGCCAAGGGGAGGCCTATGGCTACACCTTC.

The chain is built from TRBV21-1 and TRBJ1-5. TRBV21-1 is a recognized pseudogene. The CDR3 sequence is 10 residues long. In DNA form, the CDR3 reads TGTGCCAGCAGCCGTCAGCCCCAGCATTTT. As protein: CASSRQPQHF.

The rearrangement links TRBV2 to TRBJ1-4, with 7 bases that match TRBD1. Germline values: CDR1 SNHLY, CDR2 FYNNEI. The CDR3 spans 14 residues. The J segment lost 5 bases and the V segment lost 5 bases, leaving 5 bases of the junction unmatched. The CDR3 reads CASSRDRRNEKLFF. The CDR3 nucleotides are TGTGCCAGCAGTCGGGACAGAAGAAATGAAAAACTGTTTTTT.

The chain uses TRBV28 and TRBJ2-1; tentatively, D is TRBD1 (6 bases). The CDR3 totals 14 residues. V lost 8 bases to trimming and J lost 9 bases, with 20 bases between them. The V gene's germline CDR1 is MDHEN and CDR2 SYDVKM. CDR3: CASGSMGALSEQFF. For the CDR3, the DNA is TGTGCCAGCGGTTCTATGGGGGCATTGAGTGAGCAGTTCTTC.

The rearrangement uses TRBV6-5 and TRBJ1-6, with 7 bases identical to TRBD1. The CDR3 totals 16 residues. Germline V gene lookup returns CDR1 MNHEY and CDR2 SVGAGI. V gave up 2 bases and J gave up 7 bases; unmatched junction bases: 8. The CDR3 sequence is CASSYTRRGLNSPLHF. In nucleotides, the CDR3 is TGTGCCAGCAGTTACACCCGAAGGGGGCTGAATTCACCCCTCCACTTT.

The chain is built from TRBV7-8 and TRBJ1-2, with D unclear. Trimming removed 1 base from V and 4 bases from J, with 13 bases in between. The CDR3 runs 15 residues. Germline-derived CDR1 and CDR2 are SGHVS and FQNEAQ. In DNA form, the CDR3 reads TGTGCCAGCAGCTTAGAGTCGACAAAGATCTATGGCTACACCTTC. As protein: CASSLESTKIYGYTF.

The CDR3 nucleotides are TGTGCCTGGAGGCCCTTAGCGGGGGGGCCGGAGACCCAGTACTTC. Translating gives CAWRPLAGGPETQYF. The chain links TRBV30 to TRBJ2-5; 11 bases align to TRBD2. Germline V gene data show CDR1 as GTSNPN and CDR2 as SVGIG (reference sequence). V shed 3 bases, J shed 5 bases, and the junction held 8 bases outside the gene matches. CDR3 size: 15 residues.

The chain has TRBV2 and TRBJ1-5; D gene uncertain. V was shortened by 6 bases and J by 3 bases, with 12 bases between the two germline ends. The germline V gene encodes CDR1 SNHLY and CDR2 FYNNEI. The CDR3 has 14 residues. The CDR3 spells CASRGSGDNQPQHF. CDR3 sequence (DNA): TGTGCCAGCAGGGGGAGTGGGGACAATCAGCCCCAGCATTTT.

This clone was detected only a few times. The chain recombines TRBV27 with TRBJ1-6; 10 nucleotides match TRBD1. CDR3 length: 14 residues. Germline CDR1 and CDR2: MNHEY and SMNVEV (reference sequence). With 6 bases clipped from V and 11 bases from J, the junction kept 7 bases outside the gene matches. CDR3 sequence reads: CASSYDRGRPPLHF. Written as DNA, the CDR3 is TGTGCCAGCAGCTACGACAGGGGGCGTCCACCCCTCCACTTT.

This chain links TRBV7-2 with TRBJ2-1; 7 nucleotides match TRBD1. This CDR3 comprises 15 residues. Germline V CDR1 and CDR2: SGHTA, FQGNSA. V lost 6 bases, J lost 6 bases, and 11 bases stayed unmatched. The DNA of the CDR3 is TGTGCCAGCAGTAACAGGGGTAGCTTTATCAATGAGCAGTTCTTC. It translates to CASSNRGSFINEQFF.

The chain has TRBV28 and TRBJ2-3; D possibly corresponds to TRBD2 (5 bases). The V end was cut by 6 bases, the J end by 2 bases, with 15 bases between. The length of the CDR3 is 15 residues. Germline values: CDR1 MDHEN, CDR2 SYDVKM. CDR3 in DNA: TGTGCCAGCAGAGGAGAGGGTCCCCCCACAGATACGCAGTATTTT. It specifies CASRGEGPPTDTQYF. The entire variable domain, with the rest obtained from reference TRBV28 and TRBJ2-3, is as follows: DVKVTQSSRYLVKRTGEKVFLECVQDMDHENMFWYRQDPGLGLRLIYFSYDVKMKEKGDIPEGYSVSREKKERFSLILESASTNQTSMYLCASRGEGPPTDTQYFGPGTRLTVL.

The chain is built from TRBV4-3 and TRBJ2-5; no clear D. The V gene's germline CDR1 is LGHNA and CDR2 YSLEER. CDR3 length equals 14 residues. Trimming removed 3 bases from V and 7 bases from J, with 15 bases in between. CDR3: CASSHRSGRGTQYF. The CDR3 DNA reads as TGCGCCAGCAGCCACCGATCTGGCCGAGGGACCCAGTACTTC.

This clone appeared once. The chain employs TRBV5-1 and TRBJ1-6, with 9 bases identical to TRBD1. The length of the CDR3 is 16 residues. V dropped 4 bases and J dropped 8; count of bases not matched to a gene: 10. Germline CDR1 SGHRS, CDR2 YFSETQ. DNA of the CDR3: TGCGCCAGCAGCGTTAGACCGGGACAGGGTGATTCACCCCTCCACTTT. This gives the protein CASSVRPGQGDSPLHF.

This clone was seen a few times. Germline and junction disagree at one end, which may indicate a read error. V is TRBV6-6 and J is TRBJ2-1, with 11 positions matching TRBD1. Germline V CDR1 and CDR2: MNHNY, SVGAGI (reference sequence). This CDR3 comprises 16 residues. CDR3 in amino acids: CASSLDAGQGALRIVF. CDR3 DNA: TGTGCCAGCAGTTTGGACGCTGGACAGGGGGCACTCCGGATAGTCTTC.

This clone occurred once. The CDR3 sequence is CASTLQPGTVSGYTF. As DNA, the CDR3 is TGTGCCAGCACCCTACAACCCGGGACAGTATCTGGCTACACCTTC. This chain uses TRBV6-5 with TRBJ1-2; 7 bases match TRBD1. Germline CDR1 reads MNHEY; CDR2 reads SVGAGI. This CDR3 spans 15 amino acids. J gave up 7 bases and V 7 bases, and 15 bases lay outside the gene matches.

This clone was recorded a few times. The V gene is TRBV6-1, the J gene TRBJ1-5, with TRBD1 identical over 8 bases. The CDR3 has 13 residues. The germline V gene encodes CDR1 MNHNS and CDR2 SASEGT. V gave up 6 bases and J gave up 7 bases; unmatched junction bases: 5. The CDR3 sequence: CASSEDRVQPQHF. CDR3 nucleotides: TGTGCCAGCAGCGAGGACAGGGTGCAGCCCCAGCATTTT.

V and J are TRBV7-9 and TRBJ1-4; TRBD1 aligns across 9 bases. The V gene's germline CDR1 is SEHNR and CDR2 FQNEAQ (reference sequence). After removal of 5 bases from V and 7 bases from J, the junction contained 5 bases not matched to a gene. The CDR3 consists of 14 residues. The CDR3 sequence: CASSHGTGSEKLFF. The DNA of the CDR3 is TGTGCCAGCAGCCACGGGACAGGGAGTGAAAAACTGTTTTTT.

This sequence joins TRBV30 and TRBJ2-7; D may be TRBD2 (6 bases). The CDR3 consists of 12 residues. Germline loops: CDR1 GTSNPN, CDR2 SVGIG (reference sequence). Trimming took off 3 bases at V and 5 bases at J, with 11 bases between the two ends. The CDR3 DNA reads TGTGCCTGGAGCCCGACTAGGGACGAGCAGTACTTC. This codes for CAWSPTRDEQYF. The full variable domain, its missing parts supplied by reference TRBV30 and TRBJ2-7, is SQTIHQWPATLVQPVGSPLSLECTVEGTSNPNLYWYRQAAGRGLQLLFYSVGIGQISSEVPQNLSASRPQDRQFILSSKKLLLSDSGFYLCAWSPTRDEQYFGPGTRLTVT.